These 8 T cell receptor beta chains were sequenced from one sample in a study of cytomegalovirus exposure and HLA in healthy donors. The PCR made use of 60 Vbeta and 13 Jbeta primers. Assay used: immunoSEQ multiplex PCR; TCRdb lists only in-frame clones, some missing. Among a few hundred thousand clones listed, less than 85% were seen once. The sequenced material came from PBMCs. The receptor set was obtained from a girl aged 2 to 9 in good health and CMV-seronegative.

The genes are TRBV28 and TRBJ1-5, with 7 nucleotides matching TRBD1. In germline, CDR1 is MDHEN, CDR2 SYDVKM. This CDR3 is 14 amino acids long. Losses at the gene ends were 4 bases for V and 9 bases for J; bases not matched to a gene: 9. The CDR3 reads CASSSAGAGGPQHF. The CDR3 coding sequence is TGTGCCAGCAGTTCAGCAGGGGCAGGGGGGCCCCAGCATTTT.

The chain couples TRBV12-5 to TRBJ2-1; unclear D gene. This CDR3 region has 14 residues. V dropped 0 bases and J dropped 9 bases, with 12 bases sitting between them. Germline-derived CDR1 and CDR2 are LGHNT and FRNRAP. As DNA, the CDR3 is TGTGCTAGTGGTTTGGTACTCTCCCCGGGTGAGCAGTTCTTC. Protein sequence: CASGLVLSPGEQFF.

The genes are TRBV2 and TRBJ1-6, with TRBD1 matching over 7 bases. This CDR3 is built from 13 residues. Germline-derived CDR1 and CDR2 are SNHLY and FYNNEI. The V segment lost 4 bases and the J segment 13 bases; nucleotides outside the gene matches: 7. CDR3 DNA: TGTGCCAGCAGTGCCCCCCAGGGGGACCCCCTCCACTTT. Translated, it gives CASSAPQGDPLHF.

This clone was seen only a few times. The genes are TRBV25-1 and TRBJ2-1, with TRBD2 identical over 9 bases. Trimming at V came to 3 bases and at J to 8 bases, leaving 8 bases not matched to a gene. The germline gives CDR1 MGHDK, CDR2 SYGVNS. CDR3 length: 15 residues. The CDR3 spells CASSEAGGGRHEQFF. For the CDR3, the DNA is TGTGCCAGCAGTGAGGCGGGAGGGGGAAGGCATGAGCAGTTCTTC. The full variable domain, with the rest looked up from reference TRBV25-1 and TRBJ2-1, is EADIYQTPRYLVIGTGKKITLECSQTMGHDKMYWYQQDPGMELHLIHYSYGVNSTEKGDLSSESTVSRIRTEHFPLTLESARPSHTSQYLCASSEAGGGRHEQFFGPGTRLTVL.

The CDR3 sequence: CASSVGGHQNQPQHF. Here the CDR3 DNA reads TGTGCCAGCAGCGTAGGGGGACACCAGAATCAGCCCCAGCATTTT. The V and J genes are TRBV9 and TRBJ1-5; tentatively, D is TRBD1 (6 bases). Germline-derived CDR1 and CDR2 are SGDLS and YYNGEE. The CDR3 runs 15 residues. V was pared by 0 bases and J by 4 bases, with 11 bases between.

There are a few counts of this clone. The V and J genes are TRBV5-1 and TRBJ2-5, with 10 bases matching TRBD2. Looked up from germline, CDR1 is SGHRS and CDR2 is YFSETQ. The CDR3 is 14 residues long. With 4 bases clipped from V and 3 bases from J, the junction kept 3 bases outside the gene matches. CDR3 residues: CASSSGGVKETQYF. The CDR3 DNA follows: TGCGCCAGCAGCAGCGGGGGGGTGAAAGAGACCCAGTACTTC.

The chain has TRBV14 and TRBJ2-3; D is unresolved. In germline, CDR1 is SGHDN, CDR2 FVKESK. The V and J ends lost 4 bases and 2 bases respectively, with 19 bases between them. The CDR3 spans 17 residues. The CDR3 DNA is TGTGCCAGCAGCCCCCTTGGCCCTCCAATTCTCACAGATACGCAGTATTTT. Translating gives CASSPLGPPILTDTQYF.

This clone was found a few times. The genes are TRBV6-1 and TRBJ1-2; TRBD1 aligns across 7 bases. J lost 6 bases, V lost 0 bases, and 1 base had no gene match. The CDR3 is 13 residues long. Germline CDR1 and CDR2: MNHNS and SASEGT. CDR3 DNA sequence: TGTGCCAGCAGTGAAGCTGGGACAGATGGCTACACCTTC. Translating gives CASSEAGTDGYTF.